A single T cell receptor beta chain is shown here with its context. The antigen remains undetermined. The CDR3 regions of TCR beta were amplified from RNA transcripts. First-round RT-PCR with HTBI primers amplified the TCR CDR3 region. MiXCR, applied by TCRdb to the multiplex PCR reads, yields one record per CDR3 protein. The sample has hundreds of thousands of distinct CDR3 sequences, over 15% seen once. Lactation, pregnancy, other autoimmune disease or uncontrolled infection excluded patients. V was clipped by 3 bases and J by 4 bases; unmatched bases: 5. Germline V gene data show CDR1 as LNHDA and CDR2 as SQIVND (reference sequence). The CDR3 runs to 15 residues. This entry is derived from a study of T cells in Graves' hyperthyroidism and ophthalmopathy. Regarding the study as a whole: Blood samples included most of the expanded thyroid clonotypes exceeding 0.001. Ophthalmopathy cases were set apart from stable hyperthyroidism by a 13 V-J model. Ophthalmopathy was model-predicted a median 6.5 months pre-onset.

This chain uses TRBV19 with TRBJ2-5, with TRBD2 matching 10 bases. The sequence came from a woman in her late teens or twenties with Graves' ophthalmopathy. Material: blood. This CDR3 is CASSIGTSVAETQYF. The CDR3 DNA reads TGTGCCAGTAGTATTGGGACTAGCGTTGCAGAGACCCAGTACTTC.